This T cell receptor beta chain appears in the sequencing data of a study of shared clonotypes between healthy human individuals. Study overall: Donors consisted of a couple of women and a few men between 18 and 49. Notes on the study in general: Few donors restricted represented genetic and exposure-history diversity. Relative to memory subsets, naive subsets generally showed larger estimated richness.

CDR1 MNHNY and CDR2 SVGAGI come from the germline V gene (reference sequence). V lost 3 bases to trimming and J lost 10 bases; unmatched junction nucleotides: 5. The CDR3 loop spans 14 amino acids. Each replicate PCR on the sorted subsets used around 200 ng DNA (roughly 30,000 T cell genomes). Data came from immunoSEQ multiplex PCR; TCRdb stores just in-frame clones and leaves some out. Of around 2.1 million clones listed, more than 90% are singletons. Of note for this clone: The antigen remains undetermined.

The chain is built from TRBV6-6 and TRBJ2-1, with 11 bases fitting TRBD2. What was sequenced was naive CD4+ T cells sorted from blood. Described subset: CD45RA+ positively selected. This clonotype was obtained from a man younger than 35 in good health. The CDR3 region is CASSYLGTSGEQFF. The DNA for the CDR3 is TGTGCCAGCAGTTATCTCGGGACTAGCGGAGAGCAGTTCTTC.